This T cell receptor (beta chain) was recovered during a study of blood T cell repertoires in COVID-19. Study-wide background: Sample material is recorded as cDNA or gDNA derived from T cells, B-cell-depleted T cells, or PBMCs.

This clone appeared a few times. This CDR3 has 12 amino acids. The ends were cut back, 4 bases at V and 11 bases at J, with 9 bases in the middle. CDR1 and CDR2 from the germline V gene are MDHEN and SYDVKM. The data were produced by immunoSEQ multiplex PCR, yet TCRdb's version contains in-frame clones alone and is incomplete. The sample records about 190,000 clones, approximately 90% being singletons. Sequencing input: peripheral blood. The TCR comes from a human donor in a cohort sampled during active COVID-19. The chain combines TRBV28 with TRBJ1-6; D possibly corresponds to TRBD1 (5 bases). The CDR3 nucleotides are TGTGCCAGCAGTTCCACAGGAGCACCCCTCCACTTT. It specifies CASSSTGAPLHF.